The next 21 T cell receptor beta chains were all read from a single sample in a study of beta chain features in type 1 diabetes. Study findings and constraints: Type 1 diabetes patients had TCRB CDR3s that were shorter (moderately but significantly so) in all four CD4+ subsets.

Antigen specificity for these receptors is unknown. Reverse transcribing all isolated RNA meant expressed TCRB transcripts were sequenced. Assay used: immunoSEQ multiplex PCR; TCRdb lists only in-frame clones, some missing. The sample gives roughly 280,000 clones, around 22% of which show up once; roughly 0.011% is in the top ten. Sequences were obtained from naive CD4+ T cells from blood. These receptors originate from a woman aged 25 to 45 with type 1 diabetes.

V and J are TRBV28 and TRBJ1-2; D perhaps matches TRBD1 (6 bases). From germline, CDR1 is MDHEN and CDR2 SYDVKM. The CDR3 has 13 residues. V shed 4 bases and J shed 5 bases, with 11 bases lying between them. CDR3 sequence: CASSSGHSYGYTF. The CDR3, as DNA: TGTGCCAGCAGTTCGGGACATTCTTATGGCTACACCTTC.

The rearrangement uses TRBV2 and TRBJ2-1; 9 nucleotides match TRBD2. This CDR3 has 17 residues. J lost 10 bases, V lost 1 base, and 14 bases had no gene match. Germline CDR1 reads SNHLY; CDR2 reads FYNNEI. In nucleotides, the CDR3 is TGTGCCAGCAGTGAAGTGAGGACTAGCGCCACCCTCGAGGAGCAGTTCTTC. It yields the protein CASSEVRTSATLEEQFF. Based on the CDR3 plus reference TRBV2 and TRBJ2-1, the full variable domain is EPEVTQTPSHQVTQMGQEVILRCVPISNHLYFYWYRQILGQKVEFLVSFYNNEISEKSEIFDDQFSVERPDGSNFTLKIRSTKLEDSAMYFCASSEVRTSATLEEQFFGPGTRLTVL.

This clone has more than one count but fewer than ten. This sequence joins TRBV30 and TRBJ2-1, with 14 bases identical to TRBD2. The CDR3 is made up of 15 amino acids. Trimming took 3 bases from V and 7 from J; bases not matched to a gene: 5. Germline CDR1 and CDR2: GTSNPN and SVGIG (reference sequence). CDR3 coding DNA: TGTGCCTGGAGCCGGGGACTAGCGGGAGATAATGAGCAGTTCTTC. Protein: CAWSRGLAGDNEQFF.

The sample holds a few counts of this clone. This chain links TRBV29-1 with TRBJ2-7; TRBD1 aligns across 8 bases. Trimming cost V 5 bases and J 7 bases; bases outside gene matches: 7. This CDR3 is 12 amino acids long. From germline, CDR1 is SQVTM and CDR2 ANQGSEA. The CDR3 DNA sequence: TGCAGCGTTTCGACAGGGGTAGGGGAGCAGTACTTC. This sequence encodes CSVSTGVGEQYF.

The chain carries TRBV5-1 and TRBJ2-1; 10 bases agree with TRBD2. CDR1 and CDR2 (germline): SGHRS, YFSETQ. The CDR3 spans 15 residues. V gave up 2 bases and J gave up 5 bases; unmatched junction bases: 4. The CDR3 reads CASSFTSGNNNEQFF. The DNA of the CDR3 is TGCGCCAGCAGCTTTACTAGCGGGAATAACAATGAGCAGTTCTTC.

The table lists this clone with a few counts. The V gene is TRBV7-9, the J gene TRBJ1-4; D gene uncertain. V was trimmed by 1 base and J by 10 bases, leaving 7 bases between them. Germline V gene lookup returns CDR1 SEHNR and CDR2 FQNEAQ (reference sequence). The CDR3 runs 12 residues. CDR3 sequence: CASSLGEGKLFF. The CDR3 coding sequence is TGTGCCAGCAGCTTAGGCGAGGGAAAACTGTTTTTT.

The CDR3 DNA is TGCAGCACACCCCCCCTCGGAGGCCTCGCCTACAATGAGCAGTTCTTC. The encoded protein is CSTPPLGGLAYNEQFF. The chain joins TRBV29-1 to TRBJ2-1; tentatively, D is TRBD2 (5 bases). V was pared by 8 bases and J by 2 bases, with 22 bases between. The CDR3 runs to 16 residues. Germline V lookup: CDR1 SQVTM, CDR2 ANQGSEA.

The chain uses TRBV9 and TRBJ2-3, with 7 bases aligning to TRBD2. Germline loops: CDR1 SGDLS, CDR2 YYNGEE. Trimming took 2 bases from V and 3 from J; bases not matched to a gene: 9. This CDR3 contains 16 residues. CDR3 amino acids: CASSVRVSSGTDTQYF. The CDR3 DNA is TGTGCCAGCAGCGTTAGGGTCTCTAGCGGAACAGATACGCAGTATTTT. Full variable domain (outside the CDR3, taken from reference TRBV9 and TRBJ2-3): DSGVTQTPKHLITATGQRVTLRCSPRSGDLSVYWYQQSLDQGLQFLIQYYNGEERAKGNILERFSAQQFPDLHSELNLSSLELGDSALYFCASSVRVSSGTDTQYFGPGTRLTVL.

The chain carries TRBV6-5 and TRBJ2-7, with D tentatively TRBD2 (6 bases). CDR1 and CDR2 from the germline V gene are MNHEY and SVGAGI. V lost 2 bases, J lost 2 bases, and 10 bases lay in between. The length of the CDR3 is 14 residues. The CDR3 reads CASSYDGSTYEQYF. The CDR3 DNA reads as TGTGCCAGCAGTTACGACGGGAGCACCTACGAGCAGTACTTC.

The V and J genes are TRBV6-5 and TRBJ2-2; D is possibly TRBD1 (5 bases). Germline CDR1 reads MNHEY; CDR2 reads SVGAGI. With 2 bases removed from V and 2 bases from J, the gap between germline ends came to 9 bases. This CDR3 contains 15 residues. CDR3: CASSYQGPNTGELFF. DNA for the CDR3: TGTGCCAGCAGTTACCAGGGTCCAAACACCGGGGAGCTGTTTTTT.

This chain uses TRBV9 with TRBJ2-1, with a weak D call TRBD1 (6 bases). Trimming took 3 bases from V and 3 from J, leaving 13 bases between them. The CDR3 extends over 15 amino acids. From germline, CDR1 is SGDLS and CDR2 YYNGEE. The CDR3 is CASSGTGQFYNEQFF. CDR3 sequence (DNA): TGTGCCAGCAGCGGTACCGGACAGTTCTACAATGAGCAGTTCTTC.

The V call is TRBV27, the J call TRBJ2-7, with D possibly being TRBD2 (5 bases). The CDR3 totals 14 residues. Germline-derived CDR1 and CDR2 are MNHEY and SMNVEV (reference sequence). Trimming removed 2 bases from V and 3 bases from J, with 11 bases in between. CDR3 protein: CASSLTGNGYEQYF. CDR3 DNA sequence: TGTGCCAGCAGTTTAACGGGGAATGGCTACGAGCAGTACTTC.

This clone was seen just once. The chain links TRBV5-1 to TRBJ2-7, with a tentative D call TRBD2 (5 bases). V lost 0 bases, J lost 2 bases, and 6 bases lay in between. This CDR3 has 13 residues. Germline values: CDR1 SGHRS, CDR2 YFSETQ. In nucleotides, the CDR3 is TGCGCCAGCAGCTTGGCCGGGACCTACGAGCAGTACTTC. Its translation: CASSLAGTYEQYF.

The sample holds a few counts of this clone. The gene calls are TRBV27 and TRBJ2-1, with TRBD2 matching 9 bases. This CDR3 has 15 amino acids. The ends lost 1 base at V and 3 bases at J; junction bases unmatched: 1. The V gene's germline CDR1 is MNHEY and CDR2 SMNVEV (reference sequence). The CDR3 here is CASSLYSGSYNEQFF. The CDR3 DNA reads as TGTGCCAGCAGTTTATATAGCGGGAGCTACAATGAGCAGTTCTTC.

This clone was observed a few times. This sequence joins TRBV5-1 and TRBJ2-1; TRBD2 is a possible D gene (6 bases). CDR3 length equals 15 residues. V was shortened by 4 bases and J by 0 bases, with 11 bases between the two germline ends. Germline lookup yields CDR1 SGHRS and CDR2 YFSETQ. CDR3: CASSPVGSSYNEQFF. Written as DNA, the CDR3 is TGCGCCAGCAGCCCAGTCGGGAGCTCCTACAATGAGCAGTTCTTC. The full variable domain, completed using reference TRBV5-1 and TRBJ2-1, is KAGVTQTPRYLIKTRGQQVTLSCSPISGHRSVSWYQQTPGQGLQFLFEYFSETQRNKGNFPGRFSGRQFSNSRSEMNVSTLELGDSALYLCASSPVGSSYNEQFFGPGTRLTVL.

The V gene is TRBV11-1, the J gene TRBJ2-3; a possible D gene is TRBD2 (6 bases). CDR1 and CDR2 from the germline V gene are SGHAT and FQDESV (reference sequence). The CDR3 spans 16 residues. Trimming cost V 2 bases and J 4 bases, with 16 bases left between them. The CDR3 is CASSLSIGTPADTQYF. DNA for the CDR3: TGTGCCAGCAGCTTATCCATAGGGACTCCGGCAGATACGCAGTATTTT.

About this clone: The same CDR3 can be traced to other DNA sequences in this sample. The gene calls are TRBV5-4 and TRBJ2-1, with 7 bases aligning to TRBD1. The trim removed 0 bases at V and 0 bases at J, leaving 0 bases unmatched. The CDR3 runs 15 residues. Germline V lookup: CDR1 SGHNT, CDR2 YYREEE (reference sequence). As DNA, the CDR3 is TGTGCCAGCAGCTTGGACAGGGGCTCCTACAATGAGCAGTTCTTC. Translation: CASSLDRGSYNEQFF.

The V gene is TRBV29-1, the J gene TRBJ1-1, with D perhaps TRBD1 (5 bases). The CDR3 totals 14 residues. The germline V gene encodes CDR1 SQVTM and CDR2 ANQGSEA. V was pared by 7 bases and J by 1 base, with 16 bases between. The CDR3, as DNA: TGCAGCGGAAATGAACAGGACGGGAACACTGAAGCTTTCTTT. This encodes CSGNEQDGNTEAFF.

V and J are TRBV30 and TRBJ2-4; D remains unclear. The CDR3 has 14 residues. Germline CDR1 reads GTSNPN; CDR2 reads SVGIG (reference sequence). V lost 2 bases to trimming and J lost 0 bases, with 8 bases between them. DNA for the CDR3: TGTGCCTGGAGTCCCTTCTTAGCCAAAAACATTCAGTACTTC. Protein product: CAWSPFLAKNIQYF.

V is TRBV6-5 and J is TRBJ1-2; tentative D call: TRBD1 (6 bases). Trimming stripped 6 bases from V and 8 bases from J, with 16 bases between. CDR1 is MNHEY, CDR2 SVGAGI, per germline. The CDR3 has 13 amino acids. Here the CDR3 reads CASRSQGIRGYTF. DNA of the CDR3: TGTGCCAGCAGATCACAGGGAATCCGCGGCTACACCTTC.

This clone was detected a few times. The CDR3 bases are TGTGCCTGGAGTGTACGAGCGGGCCTCGCCTTTTACAATGAGCAGTTCTTC. Encoded protein: CAWSVRAGLAFYNEQFF. The V and J genes are TRBV30 and TRBJ2-1; possible D gene TRBD2, 6 bases. Trimming shortened V by 0 bases and J by 4 bases, and 19 bases separated the two germline ends. The germline CDR1 and CDR2 sequences are GTSNPN and SVGIG (reference sequence). CDR3 length equals 17 residues.